This TCR beta chain stems from a study of PD-1 blockade in classical Hodgkin lymphoma (dated by TCRdb to 2020 to 2021). Context from the whole study: Nivolumab dosing was 3 mg/kg intravenously every 2 weeks, continuing until either disease progression or unacceptable toxicity. The study used TCR beta sequencing and CyTOF to define a peripheral blood immune signature of response to PD-1 blockade in classical Hodgkin lymphoma. Overall study outcomes, separate from this receptor: Lower diversity was seen in patients whose nivolumab began less than 1 year after ASCT, and these patients were left out of later analyses so that immune reconstitution would not confound the results. Only a single clinical trial cohort was studied, and what caused the repertoire differences, possibly disease activity or prior therapy, remained undefined. Trial patients achieving complete response had baseline diversity similar to newly diagnosed patients, whereas partial responders and progressors had significantly lower diversity. Baseline TCR diversity was reported to be lower in newly diagnosed patients than in healthy donors and to be lower still in relapsed/refractory patients. CD4+ but not CD8+ TCR diversity rose significantly by C4D1 (p=0.0027 vs p=0.16), most apparent in complete responders (p=0.02).

In the germline V gene (reference sequence), CDR1 corresponds to SEHNR and CDR2 to FQNEAQ. Including the terminal cysteine and phenylalanine, the CDR3 comprises 15 residues. Left in the record is the CDR3 DNA by itself, 45 bases read in frame from the first base. V loses 5 bases at its end and J loses 6 bases; junction bases beyond the gene matches: 5. On this clone: Its antigen is not yet known. No much larger clone exists at a distance of one base, and base qualities are not known.

Genomic DNA was isolated using the Qiagen DNeasy kit from unsorted PBMCs as well as from negatively selected CD4+ and CD8+ fractions. Using primers that anneal to V and J segments, immunoSEQ multiplex PCR amplified the TCR beta CDR3 regions. Amplification bias was minimized using a synthetic immune receptor repertoire, and residual bias was removed computationally after sequencing. From the authors' description of their analysis: Custom Python scripts were used to quantify repertoire diversity as the Shannon entropy index. Unsorted, CD4+ and CD8+ repertoires were examined separately, except in combined analyses, for which CD4+ and CD8+ sequences were merged in silico. Clonal expansion was defined as a frequency increase of at least 2-fold after treatment compared with C1D1, and clones undetected at baseline were assigned a pseudocount of 0.5. Clones with 0 or 1 copy at C1D1 were defined as singleton clones, while clones with 2 or more copies were defined as non-singleton clones. By matching protein sequences in sorted samples from the same patient, clones expanded in unsorted samples were annotated as CD4+, CD8+ or unknown. Wilcoxon tests were applied to paired samples to test diversity changes from C1D1 to C4D1. TCRdb provides this immuneACCESS table in a form limited to in-frame rearrangements. Some clones are lacking; in checked studies, under half of them reflect an unresolved V gene, and why the rest are absent is not known. V and J calls and clone size are those listed in that table; D and trimming were worked out from the DNA. The sample data list under 80,000 clones, and roughly 87% of these were observed just once. Around 8.1% of the sample is taken by the ten largest.

The time point label, as the study defines it: cycle 4 day 1 (C4D1), after five to seven weeks of nivolumab. All trial patients had relapsed after autologous stem cell transplantation, with cohorts A, B and C differing in prior brentuximab vedotin exposure. The trial cohort was composed of 55 to 65 patients with relapsed/refractory classical Hodgkin lymphoma, for whom complete response, partial response or progressive disease was recorded as best overall response. Single-agent nivolumab was administered to trial patients in the multi-cohort phase II CheckMate 205 trial. An independent review committee assessed best overall response by applying the 2007 International Working Group response criteria. Trial PBMCs were collected just before the start of nivolumab (C1D1) and during therapy at cycle 2 day 1 and cycle 4 day 1. Peripheral blood was collected in 8 mL Vacutainer Cell Preparation Tubes, from which PBMCs were isolated by centrifugation and then cryopreserved.

The sample in question was peripheral blood mononuclear cells (PBMCs), obtained before the fourth cycle of nivolumab. Here the chain combines TRBV7-9 and TRBJ1-4; TRBD1 aligns with 11 central bases. The TCR originated in a human donor with classical Hodgkin lymphoma. The CDR3 protein is CASSPDRGRDEKLFF. The nucleotides are TGTGCCAGCAGCCCGGACAGGGGGCGGGATGAAAAACTGTTTTTT.